The 4 T cell receptor beta chains below all came from one sample that was sequenced in a study of blood T cell repertoires in COVID-19. The data were produced by immunoSEQ multiplex PCR, yet TCRdb's version contains in-frame clones alone and is incomplete. The sample shows roughly 200,000 clones, around nine tenths of them seen only once. The sequencing input was peripheral blood. These receptors were taken from a man aged 55 to 70 who had recovered from COVID-19.

The CDR3: CATSVGENTEAFF. The CDR3 DNA is TGTGCCACCAGTGTCGGGGAGAACACTGAAGCTTTCTTT. V is TRBV24-1 and J is TRBJ1-1; no definite D call. The CDR3 spans 13 residues. Germline V CDR1 and CDR2: KGHDR, SFDVKD. Trimming removed 5 bases from V and 1 base from J, with 7 bases in between.

J is TRBJ2-3 and V is TRBV5-1; D is perhaps TRBD1 (5 bases). The CDR3 length is 15 residues. V lost 2 bases and J 3 bases, leaving 13 bases between the germline ends. CDR1 is SGHRS and CDR2 is YFSETQ in the germline V gene. The CDR3 protein is CASSFRREGTDTQYF. The CDR3 DNA reads as TGCGCCAGCAGCTTCCGCAGGGAAGGGACAGATACGCAGTATTTT.

This sequence joins TRBV11-1 and TRBJ2-1, with D tentatively TRBD1 (5 bases). Germline V gene data show CDR1 as SGHAT and CDR2 as FQDESV (reference sequence). The CDR3 runs 15 residues. Trimming stripped 2 bases from V and 10 bases from J, with 18 bases between. CDR3 bases: TGTGCCAGCAGCTTATGGGTAAACAGGATTTCCGAGCAGTTCTTC. Translated, it gives CASSLWVNRISEQFF.

The CDR3 reads CASPPRGENTEAFF. The CDR3 DNA reads TGTGCCAGCCCCCCCAGGGGGGAGAACACTGAAGCTTTCTTT. This chain uses TRBV7-9 with TRBJ1-1; TRBD1 matches 7 bases. Germline V CDR1 and CDR2: SEHNR, FQNEAQ (reference sequence). The CDR3 spans 14 residues. V lost 8 bases and J lost 1; bases outside the gene matches: 7.